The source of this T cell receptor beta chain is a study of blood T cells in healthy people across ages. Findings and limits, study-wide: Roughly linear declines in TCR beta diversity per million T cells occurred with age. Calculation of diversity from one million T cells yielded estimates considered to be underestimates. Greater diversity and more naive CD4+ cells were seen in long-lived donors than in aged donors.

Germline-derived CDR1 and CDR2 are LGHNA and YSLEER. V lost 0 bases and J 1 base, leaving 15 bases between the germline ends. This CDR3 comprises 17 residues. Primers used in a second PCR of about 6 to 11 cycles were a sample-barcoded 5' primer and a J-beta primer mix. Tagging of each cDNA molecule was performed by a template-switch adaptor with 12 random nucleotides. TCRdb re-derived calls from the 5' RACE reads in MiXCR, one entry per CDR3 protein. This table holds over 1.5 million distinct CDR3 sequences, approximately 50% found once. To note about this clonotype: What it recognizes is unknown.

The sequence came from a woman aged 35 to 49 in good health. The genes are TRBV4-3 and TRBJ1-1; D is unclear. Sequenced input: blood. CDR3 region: CASSQDGLGRENTEAFF. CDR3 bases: TGCGCCAGCAGCCAAGATGGTTTAGGGCGGGAGAACACTGAAGCTTTCTTT.